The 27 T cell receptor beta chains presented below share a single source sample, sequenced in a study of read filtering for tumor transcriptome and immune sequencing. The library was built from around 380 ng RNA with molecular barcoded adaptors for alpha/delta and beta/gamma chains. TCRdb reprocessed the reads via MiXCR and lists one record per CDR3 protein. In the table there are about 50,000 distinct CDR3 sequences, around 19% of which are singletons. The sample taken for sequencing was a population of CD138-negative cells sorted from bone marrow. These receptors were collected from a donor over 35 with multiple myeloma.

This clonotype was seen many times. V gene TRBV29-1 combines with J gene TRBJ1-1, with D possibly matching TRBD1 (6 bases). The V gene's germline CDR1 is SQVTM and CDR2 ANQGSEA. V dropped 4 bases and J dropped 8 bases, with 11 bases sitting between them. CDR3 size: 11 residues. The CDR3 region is CSVGRRGEAFF. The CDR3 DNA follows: TGCAGCGTTGGGAGGAGGGGGGAAGCTTTCTTT.

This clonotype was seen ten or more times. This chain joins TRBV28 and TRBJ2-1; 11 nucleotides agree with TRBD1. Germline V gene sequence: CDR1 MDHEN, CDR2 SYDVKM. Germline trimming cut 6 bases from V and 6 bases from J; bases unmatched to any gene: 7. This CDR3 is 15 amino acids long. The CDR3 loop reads CASRTGTGGFNEQFF. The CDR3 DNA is TGTGCCAGCAGAACTGGGACAGGGGGATTCAATGAGCAGTTCTTC.

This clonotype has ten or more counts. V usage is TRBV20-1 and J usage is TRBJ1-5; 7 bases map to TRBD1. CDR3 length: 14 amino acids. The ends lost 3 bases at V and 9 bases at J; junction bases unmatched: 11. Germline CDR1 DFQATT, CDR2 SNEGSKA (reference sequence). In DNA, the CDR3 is TGCAGTGCTAGGGAACAGGGGTTGGTAGGGCCCCAGCATTTT. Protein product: CSAREQGLVGPQHF.

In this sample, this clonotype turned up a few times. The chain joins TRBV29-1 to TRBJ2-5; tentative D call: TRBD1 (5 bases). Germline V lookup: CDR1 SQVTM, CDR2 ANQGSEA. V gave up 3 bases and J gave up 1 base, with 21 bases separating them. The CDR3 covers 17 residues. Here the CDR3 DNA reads TGCAGCGTTGATACTCTTAGCCCGCGAGACAGCCAAGAGACCCAGTACTTC. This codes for CSVDTLSPRDSQETQYF.

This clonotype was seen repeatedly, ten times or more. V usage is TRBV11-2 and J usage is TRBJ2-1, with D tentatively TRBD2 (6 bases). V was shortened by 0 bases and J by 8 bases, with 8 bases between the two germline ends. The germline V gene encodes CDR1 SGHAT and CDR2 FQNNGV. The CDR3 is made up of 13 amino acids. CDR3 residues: CASSLDREHEQFF. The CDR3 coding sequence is TGTGCCAGCAGCTTAGATCGGGAGCATGAGCAGTTCTTC.

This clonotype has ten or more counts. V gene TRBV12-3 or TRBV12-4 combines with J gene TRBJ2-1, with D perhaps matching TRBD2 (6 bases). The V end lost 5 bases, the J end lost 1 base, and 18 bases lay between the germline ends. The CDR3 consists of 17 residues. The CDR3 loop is CASSPPGVSGSYNEQFF. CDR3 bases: TGTGCCAGCAGTCCCCCGGGGGTTAGCGGTTCCTACAATGAGCAGTTCTTC.

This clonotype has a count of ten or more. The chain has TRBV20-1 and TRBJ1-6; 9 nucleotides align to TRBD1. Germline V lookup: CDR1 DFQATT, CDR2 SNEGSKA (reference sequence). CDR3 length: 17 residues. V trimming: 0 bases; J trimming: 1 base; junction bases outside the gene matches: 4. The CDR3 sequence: CSARDLGQGSYNSPLHF. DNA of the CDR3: TGCAGTGCTAGAGATTTGGGACAGGGTTCCTATAATTCACCCCTCCACTTT.

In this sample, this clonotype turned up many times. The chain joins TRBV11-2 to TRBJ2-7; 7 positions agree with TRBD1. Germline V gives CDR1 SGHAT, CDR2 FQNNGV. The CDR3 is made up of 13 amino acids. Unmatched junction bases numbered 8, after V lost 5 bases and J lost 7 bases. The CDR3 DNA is TGTGCCAGCAGCCAGGGACAGTCTCGTGAGCAGTACTTC. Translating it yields CASSQGQSREQYF.

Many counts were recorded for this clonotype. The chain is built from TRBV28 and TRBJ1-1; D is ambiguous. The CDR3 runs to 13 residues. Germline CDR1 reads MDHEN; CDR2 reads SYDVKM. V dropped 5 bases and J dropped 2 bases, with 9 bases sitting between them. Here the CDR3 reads CASSLGFNTEAFF. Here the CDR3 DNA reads TGTGCCAGCAGTCTCGGGTTTAACACTGAAGCTTTCTTT.

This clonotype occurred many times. DNA for the CDR3: TGCAGCGTTCTACAGGGCTATGAGCAGTTCTTC. Translated: CSVLQGYEQFF. This chain uses TRBV29-1 with TRBJ2-1; weak D call: TRBD1 (6 bases). The CDR3 length is 11 residues. Germline V gives CDR1 SQVTM, CDR2 ANQGSEA. V was cut by 5 bases and J by 8 bases, with 10 bases left in between.

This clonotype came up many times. The CDR3 nucleotides read TGTGCCAGCAGCTTAGGCCGGGGGCAGTTCTTC. Its translation is CASSLGRGQFF. The chain is built from TRBV7-9 and TRBJ2-1, with a weak D call TRBD2 (5 bases). The CDR3 length is 11 residues. V lost 1 base to trimming and J lost 12 bases, with 7 bases between them. Germline CDR1 and CDR2: SEHNR and FQNEAQ (reference sequence). Complete variable domain (other parts from reference TRBV7-9 and TRBJ2-1): DTGVSQNPRHKITKRGQNVTFRCDPISEHNRLYWYRQTLGQGPEFLTYFQNEAQLEKSRLLSDRFSAERPKGSFSTLEIQRTEQGDSAMYLCASSLGRGQFFGPGTRLTVL.

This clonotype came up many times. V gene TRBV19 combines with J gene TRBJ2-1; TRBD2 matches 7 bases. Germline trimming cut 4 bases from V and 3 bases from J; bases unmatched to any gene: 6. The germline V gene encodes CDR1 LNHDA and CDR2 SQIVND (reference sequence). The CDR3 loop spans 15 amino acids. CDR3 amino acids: CASSTASGYYNEQFF. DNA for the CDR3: TGTGCCAGTAGTACGGCTAGCGGATACTACAATGAGCAGTTCTTC.

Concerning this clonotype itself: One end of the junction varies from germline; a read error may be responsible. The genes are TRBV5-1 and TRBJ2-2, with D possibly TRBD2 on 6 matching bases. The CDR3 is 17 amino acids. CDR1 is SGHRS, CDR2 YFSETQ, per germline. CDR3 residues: CASSLALRLVVTGELFF. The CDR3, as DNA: TGCGCCAGCAGCTTGGCCTTGAGACTAGTGGTCACCGGGGAGCTGTTTTTC.

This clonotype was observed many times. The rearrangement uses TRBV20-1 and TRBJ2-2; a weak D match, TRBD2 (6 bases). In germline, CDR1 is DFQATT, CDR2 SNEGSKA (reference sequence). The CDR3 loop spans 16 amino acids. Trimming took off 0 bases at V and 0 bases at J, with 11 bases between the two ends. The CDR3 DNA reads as TGCAGTGCTAGAGATCAAGGCGGGGCGAACACCGGGGAGCTGTTTTTT. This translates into CSARDQGGANTGELFF.

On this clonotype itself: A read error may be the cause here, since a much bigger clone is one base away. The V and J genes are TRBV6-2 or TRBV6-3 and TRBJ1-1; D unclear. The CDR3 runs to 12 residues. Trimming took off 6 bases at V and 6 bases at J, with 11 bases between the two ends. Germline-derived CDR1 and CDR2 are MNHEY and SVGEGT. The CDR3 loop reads CASSGLGPEAFF. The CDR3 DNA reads TGTGCCAGCAGCGGCCTGGGCCCTGAAGCTTTCTTT.

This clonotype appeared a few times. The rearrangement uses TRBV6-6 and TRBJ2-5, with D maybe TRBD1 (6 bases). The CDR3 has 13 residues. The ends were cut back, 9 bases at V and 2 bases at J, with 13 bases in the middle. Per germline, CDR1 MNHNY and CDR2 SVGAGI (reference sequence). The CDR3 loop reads CASSDRQQETQYF. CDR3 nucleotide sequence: TGTGCCAGTTCAGACAGGCAGCAAGAGACCCAGTACTTC.

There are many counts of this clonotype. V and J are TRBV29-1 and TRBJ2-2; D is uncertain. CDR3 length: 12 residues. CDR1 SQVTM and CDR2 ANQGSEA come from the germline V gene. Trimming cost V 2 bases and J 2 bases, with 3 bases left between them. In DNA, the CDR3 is TGCAGCGTTGAACTAAACACCGGGGAGCTGTTTTTT. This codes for CSVELNTGELFF.

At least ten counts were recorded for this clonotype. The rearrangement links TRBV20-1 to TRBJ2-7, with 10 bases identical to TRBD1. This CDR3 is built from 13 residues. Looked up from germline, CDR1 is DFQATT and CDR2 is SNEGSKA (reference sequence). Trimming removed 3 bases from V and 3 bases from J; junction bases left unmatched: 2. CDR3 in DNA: TGCAGTGCTAGCCGGACAGGGGGCTACGAGCAGTACTTC. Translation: CSASRTGGYEQYF.

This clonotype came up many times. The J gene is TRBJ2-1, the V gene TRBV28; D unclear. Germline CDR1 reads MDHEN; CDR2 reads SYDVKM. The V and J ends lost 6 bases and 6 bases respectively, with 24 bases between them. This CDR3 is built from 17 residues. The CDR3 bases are TGTGCCAGCAGACCGGTTCGGAATTCCCCTCCGACCAATGAGCAGTTCTTC. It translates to CASRPVRNSPPTNEQFF.

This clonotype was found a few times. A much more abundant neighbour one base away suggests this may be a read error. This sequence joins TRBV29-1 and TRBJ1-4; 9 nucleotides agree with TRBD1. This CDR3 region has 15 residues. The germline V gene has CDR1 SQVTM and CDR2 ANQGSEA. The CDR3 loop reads CSVEVPDRGSENLFF. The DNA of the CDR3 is TGCAGCGTTGAAGTCCCGGACAGGGGAAGTGAAAATCTGTTTTTT.

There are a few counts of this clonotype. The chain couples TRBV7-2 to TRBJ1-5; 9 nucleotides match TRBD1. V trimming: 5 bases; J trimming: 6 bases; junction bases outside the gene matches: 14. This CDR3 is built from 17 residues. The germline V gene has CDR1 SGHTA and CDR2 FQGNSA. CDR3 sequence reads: CASSPWGQGIGVQPQHF. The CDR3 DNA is TGTGCCAGCAGCCCGTGGGGACAGGGTATAGGGGTTCAGCCCCAGCATTTT.

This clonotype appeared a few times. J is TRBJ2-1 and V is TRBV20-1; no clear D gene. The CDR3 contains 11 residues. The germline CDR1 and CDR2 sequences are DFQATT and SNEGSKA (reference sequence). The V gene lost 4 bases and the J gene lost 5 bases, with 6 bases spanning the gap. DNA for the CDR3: TGCAGTGCTAAGGGTGACAATGAGCAGTTCTTC. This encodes CSAKGDNEQFF.

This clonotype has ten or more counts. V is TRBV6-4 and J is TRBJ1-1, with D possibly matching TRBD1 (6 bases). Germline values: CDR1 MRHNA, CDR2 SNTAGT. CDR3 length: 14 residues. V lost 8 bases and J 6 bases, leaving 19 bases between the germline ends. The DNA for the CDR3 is TGTGCCAGCCGGACAGAGACAACGGTCGCTGAAGCTTTCTTT. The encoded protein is CASRTETTVAEAFF.

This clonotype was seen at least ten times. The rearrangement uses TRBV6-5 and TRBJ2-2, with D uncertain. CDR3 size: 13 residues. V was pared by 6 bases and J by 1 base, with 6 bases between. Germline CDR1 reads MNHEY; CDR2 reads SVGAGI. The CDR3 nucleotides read TGTGCCAGCAGCTGGGAGAACACCGGGGAGCTGTTTTTT. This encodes CASSWENTGELFF.

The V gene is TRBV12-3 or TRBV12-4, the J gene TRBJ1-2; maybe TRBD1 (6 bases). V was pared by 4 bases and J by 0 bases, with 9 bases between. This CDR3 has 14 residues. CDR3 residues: CASSSPGANYGYTF. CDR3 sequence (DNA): TGTGCCAGCAGTTCACCAGGGGCTAACTATGGCTACACCTTC.

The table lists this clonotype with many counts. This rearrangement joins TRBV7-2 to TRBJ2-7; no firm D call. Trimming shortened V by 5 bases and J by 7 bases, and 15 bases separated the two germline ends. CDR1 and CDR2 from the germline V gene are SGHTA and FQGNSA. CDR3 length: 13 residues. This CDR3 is CASSPGLRDEQYF. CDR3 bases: TGTGCCAGCAGCCCTGGATTAAGGGATGAGCAGTACTTC.

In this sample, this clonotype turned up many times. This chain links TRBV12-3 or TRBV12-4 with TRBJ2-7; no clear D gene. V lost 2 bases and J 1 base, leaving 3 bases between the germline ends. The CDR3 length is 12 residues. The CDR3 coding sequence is TGTGCCAGCAGTTTACTATCCTACGAGCAGTACTTC. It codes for CASSLLSYEQYF.